The 25 T cell receptor beta chains given below trace back to one sample, sequenced in a study of T-cell memory formation after mild COVID-19. TCRdb processed the 5' RACE reads anew with MiXCR; each CDR3 protein has one entry. The repertoire holds under 250,000 distinct CDR3 sequences, with just over 15% as singletons. Material: PBMCs or a T cell subset sorted from them (not recorded which). The receptors were sampled from an adult woman who had mild COVID-19 (a few samples of this study predate the infection). Cell type and time point are not known.

Ten or more counts support this clonotype. Compared with germline, one end of the junction differs, possibly owing to a read error. V is TRBV2 and J is TRBJ1-5; no definite D call. Germline loops: CDR1 SNHLY, CDR2 FYNNEI. The CDR3 contains 13 residues. The CDR3 region has the DNA TGTGCCAGCAATGAAGGTTTTTATCAGCCCCAGCATTTT. It specifies CASNEGFYQPQHF.

This clonotype turned up a few times. The chain uses TRBV4-1 and TRBJ2-3; D gene unclear. The CDR3 totals 13 residues. Trimming pared 2 bases from V and 6 bases from J, leaving 9 bases between. Germline CDR1 MGHRA, CDR2 YSYEKL. Here the CDR3 reads CASSQMRFDTQYF. The CDR3 nucleotides are TGCGCCAGCAGCCAAATGAGATTTGATACGCAGTATTTT.

This clonotype was seen many times. The chain couples TRBV15 to TRBJ2-7, with 7 nucleotides matching TRBD2. The ends lost 1 base at V and 7 bases at J; junction bases unmatched: 10. The CDR3 is 15 amino acids. CDR1 is LNHNV and CDR2 is YYDKDF in the germline V gene (reference sequence). CDR3 bases: TGTGCCACCAGCAGAGGAGACAATGACGGGGGGGAGCAGTACTTC. Amino acid sequence: CATSRGDNDGGEQYF.

The chain combines TRBV9 with TRBJ1-1; D is unresolved. The germline V gene has CDR1 SGDLS and CDR2 YYNGEE. The CDR3 loop spans 12 amino acids. V was trimmed by 7 bases and J by 7 bases, leaving 14 bases between them. CDR3 DNA sequence: TGTGCCAGCCAGCAAATGGCGATTGAAGCTTTCTTT. Translation: CASQQMAIEAFF.

This clonotype was counted a few times. The chain couples TRBV24-1 to TRBJ2-2; no reliable D call. The ends were cut back, 5 bases at V and 4 bases at J, with 7 bases in the middle. Germline CDR1 and CDR2: KGHDR and SFDVKD. The length of the CDR3 is 13 residues. For the CDR3, the DNA is TGTGCCACCAGTGTTCCGGTCACCGGGGAGCTGTTTTTT. Its translation is CATSVPVTGELFF.

This rearrangement joins TRBV7-9 to TRBJ2-7; the match to TRBD2 covers 8 bases. Germline CDR1 is SEHNR and CDR2 is FQNEAQ (reference sequence). V lost 4 bases, J lost 10 bases, and 9 bases stayed unmatched. The CDR3 is 13 residues long. This chain's CDR3 is CASSSRGGLAQYF. DNA of the CDR3: TGTGCCAGCAGCTCCCGAGGTGGACTAGCTCAGTACTTC.

This clonotype has only a few counts. The rearrangement links TRBV12-3 or TRBV12-4 to TRBJ1-2; D might be TRBD1 (5 bases). With 5 bases removed from V and 3 bases from J, the gap between germline ends came to 10 bases. This CDR3 is built from 13 residues. CDR3: CASSLRDHYGYTF. Written as DNA, the CDR3 is TGTGCCAGCAGTCTCCGGGACCACTATGGCTACACCTTC.

This clonotype was seen a handful of times. This chain uses TRBV24-1 with TRBJ2-2; TRBD1 aligns across 9 bases. Germline trimming cut 9 bases from V and 1 base from J; bases unmatched to any gene: 11. Germline CDR1 is KGHDR and CDR2 is SFDVKD. The CDR3 is 17 residues long. CDR3 sequence (DNA): TGTGCCACCTCCTTTGGACCGGGACAGGGGAACACCGGGGAGCTGTTTTTT. As protein: CATSFGPGQGNTGELFF.

The table lists this clonotype with a few counts. This CDR3 reads CSARYGTSGGHSYQETQYF. DNA of the CDR3: TGCAGTGCTAGATACGGGACTAGCGGGGGCCACTCGTACCAAGAGACCCAGTACTTC. V and J are TRBV20-1 and TRBJ2-5; 14 bases agree with TRBD2. The CDR3 contains 19 residues. V shed 2 bases, J shed 0 bases, and the junction held 11 bases outside the gene matches. Germline assignment: CDR1 DFQATT and CDR2 SNEGSKA (reference sequence).

The chain employs TRBV7-6 and TRBJ1-5; the D gene is possibly TRBD1 (5 bases). The V and J ends lost 5 bases and 3 bases respectively, with 11 bases between them. The CDR3 is 14 residues long. Germline V CDR1 and CDR2: SGHVS, FNYEAQ. The CDR3 loop reads CASSPWGINQPQHF. CDR3 coding DNA: TGTGCCAGCAGCCCCTGGGGGATCAATCAGCCCCAGCATTTT. Full variable domain (missing parts from reference TRBV7-6 and TRBJ1-5): GAGVSQSPRYKVTKRGQDVALRCDPISGHVSLYWYRQALGQGPEFLTYFNYEAQQDKSGLPNDRFSAERPEGSISTLTIQRTEQRDSAMYRCASSPWGINQPQHFGDGTRLSIL.

This clonotype was observed many times. CDR3 loop: CASSFWSRIYEQYF. The CDR3 DNA reads TGTGCCAGCAGTTTTTGGTCCAGAATCTACGAGCAGTACTTC. This chain uses TRBV12-3 or TRBV12-4 with TRBJ2-7; D remains unclear. The V end was cut by 3 bases, the J end by 3 bases, with 12 bases between. The CDR3 has 14 amino acids.

The rearrangement links TRBV9 to TRBJ1-1; the match to TRBD1 covers 7 bases. This CDR3 contains 16 residues. Germline CDR1 reads SGDLS; CDR2 reads YYNGEE. V gave up 4 bases and J gave up 0 bases; unmatched junction bases: 9. In nucleotides, the CDR3 is TGTGCCAGCAGCCTCTCCCTAGGGGGCCTGAACACTGAAGCTTTCTTT. Residues: CASSLSLGGLNTEAFF.

V gene TRBV20-1 combines with J gene TRBJ1-5; D call uncertain. The CDR3 runs 14 residues. V lost 4 bases, J lost 2 bases, and 12 bases lay in between. Germline V gives CDR1 DFQATT, CDR2 SNEGSKA (reference sequence). The CDR3 region has the DNA TGCAGTGCTAACAGCGTCCCGGGCAATCAGCCCCAGCATTTT. Translated: CSANSVPGNQPQHF.

This clonotype showed up just a few times. This sequence joins TRBV12-3 or TRBV12-4 and TRBJ2-7; D uncertain. CDR3 size: 12 residues. Trimming shortened V by 3 bases and J by 7 bases, and 10 bases separated the two germline ends. The CDR3 coding sequence is TGTGCCAGCAGTTTCCGACGGGTTGAGCAGTACTTC. It codes for CASSFRRVEQYF.

The chain links TRBV4-2 to TRBJ2-2; 12 bases line up with TRBD2. V was clipped by 1 base and J by 6 bases; unmatched bases: 3. This CDR3 is 16 amino acids long. Germline CDR1 and CDR2: LGHNA and YNFKEQ. The CDR3 region is CASSQALAGGSGELFF. The CDR3 region has the DNA TGTGCCAGCAGCCAAGCTCTAGCGGGAGGGTCCGGGGAGCTGTTTTTT.

This clonotype has at least ten counts. The chain uses TRBV24-1 and TRBJ2-1, with 9 positions matching TRBD1. V was clipped by 10 bases and J by 4 bases; unmatched bases: 10. Per the germline V gene, CDR1 is KGHDR and CDR2 is SFDVKD. There are 15 residues in the CDR3. The chain's CDR3 is CATGRTGGQYNEQFF. The CDR3 coding sequence is TGTGCCACTGGCAGAACAGGGGGCCAGTACAATGAGCAGTTCTTC.

The gene calls are TRBV12-3 or TRBV12-4 and TRBJ2-7; tentative D call: TRBD2 (5 bases). CDR3 length: 13 amino acids. V shed 3 bases and J shed 4 bases, with 10 bases lying between them. CDR3 in DNA: TGTGCCAGCAGTTTGACTCGGGAATACGAGCAGTACTTC. As protein: CASSLTREYEQYF.

This clonotype has only a few counts. V and J are TRBV5-1 and TRBJ2-7; a possible D gene is TRBD1 (5 bases). The germline V and J ends were trimmed by 5 bases and 1 base, with 16 bases remaining between them. CDR3 size: 15 residues. CDR1 and CDR2 (germline): SGHRS, YFSETQ. CDR3 residues: CASRKDTKASYEQYF. CDR3 bases: TGCGCCAGCAGGAAGGACACTAAAGCTTCCTACGAGCAGTACTTC. The variable domain in full, completed from reference TRBV5-1 and TRBJ2-7, reads KAGVTQTPRYLIKTRGQQVTLSCSPISGHRSVSWYQQTPGQGLQFLFEYFSETQRNKGNFPGRFSGRQFSNSRSEMNVSTLELGDSALYLCASRKDTKASYEQYFGPGTRLTVT.

The J gene is TRBJ1-2, the V gene TRBV25-1, with D hard to call. CDR3 size: 14 residues. CDR1 is MGHDK and CDR2 is SYGVNS in the germline V gene. Deletions cut 2 bases from V and 0 bases from J, with 7 bases between. DNA of the CDR3: TGTGCCAGCAGTGAAGGAGTTACTAACTATGGCTACACCTTC. This translates into CASSEGVTNYGYTF.

The rearrangement uses TRBV11-2 and TRBJ2-7; 8 positions agree with TRBD2. This CDR3 spans 14 amino acids. With 5 bases clipped from V and 4 bases from J, the junction kept 7 bases outside the gene matches. CDR1 and CDR2 (germline): SGHAT, FQNNGV. CDR3 sequence reads: CASSQGTSMYEQYF. CDR3 in DNA: TGTGCCAGCAGCCAAGGGACTAGTATGTACGAGCAGTACTTC.

This clonotype was recorded a few times. V usage is TRBV20-1 and J usage is TRBJ2-1, with 7 nucleotides matching TRBD2. Losses at the gene ends were 3 bases for V and 9 bases for J; bases not matched to a gene: 11. CDR3 length: 14 residues. Germline V gene data show CDR1 as DFQATT and CDR2 as SNEGSKA (reference sequence). The CDR3 reads CSAREPSGRTEQFF. The CDR3 nucleotides are TGCAGTGCTAGGGAGCCTAGCGGACGCACTGAGCAGTTCTTC.

V is TRBV5-1 and J is TRBJ2-3; TRBD2 matches 10 bases. The V and J ends lost 5 bases and 4 bases, in that order; junction bases with no gene match: 4. Germline CDR1 reads SGHRS; CDR2 reads YFSETQ. CDR3 length: 14 amino acids. The CDR3: CASRVAGGPDTQYF. As DNA, the CDR3 is TGCGCCAGCAGGGTAGCGGGGGGCCCAGATACGCAGTATTTT.

The table lists this clonotype with a few counts. The chain carries TRBV5-1 and TRBJ2-1; a possible D gene is TRBD2 (7 bases). The CDR3 covers 16 residues. Deletions cut 0 bases from V and 6 bases from J, with 16 bases between. The germline CDR1 and CDR2 sequences are SGHRS and YFSETQ. This CDR3 is CASSLALGGGSNEQFF. CDR3 bases: TGCGCCAGCAGCTTGGCCCTAGGGGGGGGCTCCAATGAGCAGTTCTTC.

Here the CDR3 reads CAWDSYGGEETQYF. Here the CDR3 DNA reads TGTGCCTGGGACTCCTATGGCGGGGAGGAGACCCAGTACTTC. The chain links TRBV30 to TRBJ2-5; D possibly corresponds to TRBD2 (6 bases). Germline lookup yields CDR1 GTSNPN and CDR2 SVGIG (reference sequence). The CDR3 has 14 residues. V dropped 5 bases and J dropped 5 bases, with 18 bases sitting between them. The full variable domain, with the rest looked up from reference TRBV30 and TRBJ2-5, is SQTIHQWPATLVQPVGSPLSLECTVEGTSNPNLYWYRQAAGRGLQLLFYSVGIGQISSEVPQNLSASRPQDRQFILSSKKLLLSDSGFYLCAWDSYGGEETQYFGPGTRLLVL.

This clonotype turned up a few times. The chain employs TRBV7-8 and TRBJ1-1; no firm D call. This CDR3 region has 14 residues. The V gene lost 1 base and the J gene lost 2 bases, with 8 bases spanning the gap. Germline CDR1 reads SGHVS; CDR2 reads FQNEAQ. CDR3 coding DNA: TGTGCCAGCAGCTTAGAGTACAGAAACACTGAAGCTTTCTTT. It codes for CASSLEYRNTEAFF.